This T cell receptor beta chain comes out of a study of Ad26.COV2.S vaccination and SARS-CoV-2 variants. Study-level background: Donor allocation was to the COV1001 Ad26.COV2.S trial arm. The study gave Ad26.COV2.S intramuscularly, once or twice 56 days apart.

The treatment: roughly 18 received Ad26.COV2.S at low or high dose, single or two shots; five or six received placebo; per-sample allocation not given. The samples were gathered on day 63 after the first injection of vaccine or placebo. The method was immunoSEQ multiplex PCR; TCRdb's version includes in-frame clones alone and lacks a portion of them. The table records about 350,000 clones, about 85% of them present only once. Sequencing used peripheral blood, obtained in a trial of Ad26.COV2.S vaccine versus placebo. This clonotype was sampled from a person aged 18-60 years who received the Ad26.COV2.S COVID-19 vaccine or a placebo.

The CDR3 sequence: CASSLVPEVYEQYF. The CDR3 DNA sequence: TGCGCCAGCAGCTTGGTCCCGGAGGTCTACGAGCAGTACTTC. The chain has TRBV5-1 and TRBJ2-7, with D tentatively TRBD2 (5 bases). V lost 0 bases and J 3 bases, leaving 10 bases between the germline ends. CDR1 and CDR2 (germline): SGHRS, YFSETQ. The CDR3 is 14 amino acids.